The 13 T cell receptor beta chains below come from one sample, sequenced in a study of tumor-infiltrating lymphocytes in primary liver carcinoma. TCR beta cDNA was prepared out of about 530 ng total RNA by means of a constant-region primer. Employing slightly modified ARM-PCR, three nested multiplex PCR rounds were run, and these gave rise to the TCR beta libraries. Amplification in the first two PCR rounds was performed using TRBV1-TRBV30 forward primers and a C-beta reverse primer for around 10 cycles each. From the multiplex PCR reads, TCRdb called clonotypes with MiXCR, one entry per CDR3 protein. Altogether about 78,000 distinct CDR3 sequences are present, around 75% being singletons, with the ten largest covering approximately 15%. Scientists recovered RNA and DNA together from around 20-30 mg of unsorted bulk tissue. The sample was liver tumor tissue from sampling region 4. Subset described: tumor region T4, right-lateral pole. These receptors were collected from an older woman with primary liver carcinoma and hepatitis B virus infection.

A note on this clonotype: Compared with germline, one end of the junction differs, possibly owing to a read error. This chain links TRBV11-1 with TRBJ2-6; TRBD1 agrees at 8 bases. Looked up from germline, CDR1 is SGHAT and CDR2 is FQDESV (reference sequence). The CDR3 is 17 amino acids. This CDR3 is CTSSARTGTPGANILTF. CDR3 sequence (DNA): TGTACCAGCAGTGCCAGGACAGGGACTCCTGGGGCCAACATCCTGACTTTC. Full variable domain (outside the CDR3, taken from reference TRBV11-1 and TRBJ2-6): EAEVAQSPRYKITEKSQAVAFWCDPISGHATLYWYRQILGQGPELLVQFQDESVVDDSQLPKDRFSAERLKGVDSTLKIQPAELGDSAMYLCTSSARTGTPGANILTFGAGSRLTVL.

This chain connects TRBV2 to TRBJ1-5; 7 bases match TRBD1. The CDR3 is made up of 14 amino acids. Germline values: CDR1 SNHLY, CDR2 FYNNEI. The J segment lost 6 bases and the V segment lost 6 bases, leaving 8 bases of the junction unmatched. The CDR3 region is CASRPRTGIQPQHF. Written as DNA, the CDR3 is TGTGCCAGCAGGCCACGGACAGGCATTCAGCCCCAGCATTTT.

This clonotype showed up just a few times. V gene TRBV18 combines with J gene TRBJ2-1, with D tentatively TRBD2 (5 bases). Germline V gene sequence: CDR1 KGHSH, CDR2 LQKENI. This CDR3 comprises 16 residues. Trimming shortened V by 0 bases and J by 4 bases, and 13 bases separated the two germline ends. DNA of the CDR3: TGTGCCAGCTCACCACCTGGGAGCCTTGCGTACAATGAGCAGTTCTTC. It yields the protein CASSPPGSLAYNEQFF.

As regards this clonotype: One end of the junction is discordant with germline, which a read error may explain. This rearrangement joins TRBV6-6 to TRBJ1-1, with a tentative D call TRBD1 (5 bases). CDR1 is MNHNY and CDR2 is SVGAGI in the germline V gene (reference sequence). The CDR3 extends over 14 amino acids. The CDR3 spells CATYKTAVNAEAFF. The CDR3 DNA sequence: TGTGCCACCTATAAGACAGCAGTGAACGCTGAAGCTTTCTTT.

On this clonotype: This may be a read error: a much more frequent sequence differs by one nucleotide. The chain uses TRBV5-1 and TRBJ2-2, with TRBD2 identical over 8 bases. CDR3 length: 18 amino acids. Germline V CDR1 and CDR2: SGHRS, YFSETQ. CDR3 amino acids: CASSSDGRGLGGTGGLFF. The CDR3, as DNA: TGCGCCAGCAGCTCGGATGGTAGGGGACTAGGCGGGACCGGGGGGCTGTTTTTT.

The chain combines TRBV6-1 with TRBJ1-4, with D perhaps matching TRBD1 (6 bases). This CDR3 is 14 amino acids long. From germline, CDR1 is MNHNS and CDR2 SASEGT. Between the trimmed V and J ends, which lost 7 bases and 5 bases, there was a span of 14 bases. CDR3 amino acids: CASKRTVKNEKLFF. The CDR3 region has the DNA TGTGCCAGCAAACGGACAGTAAAGAATGAAAAACTGTTTTTT.

Note on this clonotype: The germline gene is not matched at one end of the junction; a read error may be the cause. The chain employs TRBV11-3 and TRBJ2-3; D ambiguous. Germline CDR1 SGHNT, CDR2 YENEEA. This CDR3 has 14 residues. The CDR3 sequence is CASSLRGDTDMQYF. The CDR3 DNA follows: TGTGCCAGCAGCTTACGTGGAGACACAGATATGCAGTATTTT.

About this clonotype: Compared with germline, one end of the junction differs, possibly owing to a read error. The rearrangement links TRBV5-1 to TRBJ2-1, with D perhaps TRBD1 or TRBD2 (6 bases each). The CDR3 totals 15 residues. In germline, CDR1 is SGHRS, CDR2 YFSETQ. DNA for the CDR3: TGCGCCAGCAACTTGGAGGGGGAACCTTTCAATGAACAGTTCTTC. Its protein product is CASNLEGEPFNEQFF.

This clonotype was observed once. The conserved phenylalanine or tryptophan is not found at the CDR3 terminus, so this likely reflects a read error. The rearrangement joins TRBV6-2 or TRBV6-3 to TRBJ2-1; 10 bases map to TRBD2. The germline gives CDR1 MNHEY, CDR2 SVGEGT. The CDR3 totals 15 residues. V dropped 6 bases and J dropped 8; count of bases not matched to a gene: 10. CDR3 nucleotide sequence: TGTGCCAGCAGACCCCCCGCTAGCGGGAGCTATGAGCAGTTCTCC. It is translated as CASRPPASGSYEQFS.

The count of this clonotype is one. The gene calls are TRBV20-1 and TRBJ2-7; 14 bases align to TRBD2. CDR1 and CDR2 from the germline V gene are DFQATT and SNEGSKA (reference sequence). The J segment lost 4 bases and the V segment lost 7 bases, leaving 9 bases of the junction unmatched. The CDR3 length is 15 residues. The CDR3: CSDIRLAGGPYEQYF. In DNA, the CDR3 is TGCAGTGATATCAGACTAGCGGGAGGGCCTTACGAGCAGTACTTC.

V is TRBV20-1 and J is TRBJ2-7; D uncertain. Germline V gene lookup returns CDR1 DFQATT and CDR2 SNEGSKA (reference sequence). The ends were cut back, 0 bases at V and 4 bases at J, with 13 bases in the middle. This CDR3 region has 14 residues. The CDR3 protein is CSARDLRPSYEQYF. The CDR3 nucleotides read TGCAGTGCTAGAGATCTCAGGCCTTCGTACGAGCAGTACTTC.

In regard to this clonotype: A read error is possible here, since a much larger clone lies one base away. This sequence joins TRBV7-9 and TRBJ2-3; TRBD2 aligns across 10 bases. Per germline, CDR1 SEHNR and CDR2 FQNEAQ (reference sequence). Losses at the gene ends were 9 bases for V and 1 base for J; bases not matched to a gene: 10. This CDR3 has 16 residues. In DNA, the CDR3 is TGTGCCAGTCGTCAAGCTAGCGGGAGTGGCACAGATACGCAGTATTTT. Encoded protein: CASRQASGSGTDTQYF.

This clonotype was recorded at least ten times. The chain uses TRBV7-9 and TRBJ2-7; D may correspond to TRBD1 or TRBD2 (6 bases each). The V gene's germline CDR1 is SEHNR and CDR2 FQNEAQ (reference sequence). Trimming removed 2 bases from V and 2 bases from J, with 13 bases in between. The CDR3 length is 15 residues. CDR3 amino acids: CASSLMGGSTYEQYF. The CDR3 DNA reads as TGTGCCAGCAGCTTAATGGGGGGCTCCACCTACGAGCAGTACTTC.